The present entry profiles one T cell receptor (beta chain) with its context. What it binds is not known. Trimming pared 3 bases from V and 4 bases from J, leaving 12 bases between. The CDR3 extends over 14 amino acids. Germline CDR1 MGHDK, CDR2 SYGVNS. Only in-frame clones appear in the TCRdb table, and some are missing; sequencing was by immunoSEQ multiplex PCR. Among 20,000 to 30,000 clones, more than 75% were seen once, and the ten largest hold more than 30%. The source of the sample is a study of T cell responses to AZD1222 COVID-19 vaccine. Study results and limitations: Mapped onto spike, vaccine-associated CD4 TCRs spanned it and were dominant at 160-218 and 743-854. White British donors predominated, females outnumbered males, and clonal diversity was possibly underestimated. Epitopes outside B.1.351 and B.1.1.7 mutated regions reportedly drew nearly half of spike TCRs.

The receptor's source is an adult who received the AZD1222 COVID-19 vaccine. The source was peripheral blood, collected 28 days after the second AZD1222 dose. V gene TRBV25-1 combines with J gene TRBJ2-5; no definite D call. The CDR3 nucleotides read TGTGCCAGCAGTGACGGCCCCTGGGGAGAGACCCAGTACTTC. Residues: CASSDGPWGETQYF.